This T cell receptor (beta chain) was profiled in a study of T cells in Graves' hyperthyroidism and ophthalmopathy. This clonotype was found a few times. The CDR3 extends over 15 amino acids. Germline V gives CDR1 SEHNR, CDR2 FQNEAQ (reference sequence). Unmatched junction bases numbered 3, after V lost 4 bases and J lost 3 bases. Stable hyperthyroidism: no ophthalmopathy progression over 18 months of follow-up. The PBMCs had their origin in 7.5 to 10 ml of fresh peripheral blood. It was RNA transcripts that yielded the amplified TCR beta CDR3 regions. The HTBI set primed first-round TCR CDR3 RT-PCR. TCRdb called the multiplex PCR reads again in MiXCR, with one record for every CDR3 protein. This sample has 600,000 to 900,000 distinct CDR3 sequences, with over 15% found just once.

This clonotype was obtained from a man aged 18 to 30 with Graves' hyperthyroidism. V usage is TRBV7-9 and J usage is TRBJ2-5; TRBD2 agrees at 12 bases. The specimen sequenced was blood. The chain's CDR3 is CASSYRTSGEETQYF. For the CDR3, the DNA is TGTGCCAGCAGCTATAGGACTAGCGGGGAAGAGACCCAGTACTTC.